This TCR beta chain was sequenced in a study of T cell repertoires in cytomegalovirus infection. Study information: Well-studied HLA-B-restricted epitopes and recently identified HLA-C-restricted epitopes of CMV were both used in the study. Public TCR beta signatures were indicative of both CMV infection and a matching HLA type. Regarding the study as a whole: In two of eight donors, the top clonotype was HLA-C-restricted CMV-specific.

The CDR3 spans 14 residues. J gave up 5 bases and V 3 bases, and 2 bases lay outside the gene matches. Germline assignment: CDR1 SGHDN and CDR2 FVKESK. TCRdb processed the reads anew with MiXCR; each CDR3 protein has one entry. The table lists 700,000 to 850,000 distinct CDR3 sequences, approximately 32% of them singletons. As for this clonotype: Its target is unknown.

Sequencing used cultured CD8+ T cells from PBMCs, obtained from culture after CMV antigen stimulation. This TCR was recovered from a human donor in good health (CMV status not recorded). Some clones in this sample may be carry-over from other donors' samples. The chain joins TRBV14 to TRBJ2-5, with 11 bases lining up with TRBD2. The CDR3: CASSQTSGVETQYF. The CDR3 nucleotides read TGTGCCAGCAGCCAGACTAGCGGGGTGGAGACCCAGTACTTC.